The clone carrying this TCR beta chain was picked up a small number of times. Antigen: not known. The data were taken from a study of T-cell memory formation after mild COVID-19. Study-level information: Clusters of TCRs were largely donor specific. Study-wide findings and caveats: Day 15 to 85 contractors were CD4/CD8 balanced; later expanders leaned CD4+.

Deletions cut 5 bases from V and 0 bases from J, with 11 bases between. The CDR3 runs 14 residues. TCRdb re-called the 5' RACE reads with MiXCR, one entry per CDR3 protein. The sample lists around 510,000 distinct CDR3 sequences, about 20% occurring once. The TCR originated in an adult woman who had mild COVID-19 (a few samples of this study predate the infection). Cell type and time point are not known. Sample: PBMCs or a T cell subset sorted from them (not recorded which). This chain joins TRBV12-3 or TRBV12-4 and TRBJ2-7; the D is unclear. The CDR3 spells CASSDRATSYEQYF. CDR3 nucleotide sequence: TGTGCCAGCAGTGATCGGGCAACCTCCTACGAGCAGTACTTC.